The rows below give T cell receptor beta chains drawn from one sample of a study of a mutant IDH1 vaccine in newly diagnosed glioma. Assay used: immunoSEQ multiplex PCR; TCRdb lists only in-frame clones, some missing. The profile shows under 70,000 clones, approximately 80% of them singletons. The antigens for these receptors are not known. The sequencing used PBMCs, collected from a glioma patient whose treatment included an IDH1 peptide vaccine. The receptors were gathered from a man aged 25 to 45 with glioma. Both conserved end residues are part of each CDR3. D genes are given only for firm matches. Clone size is given for some rows only: seen once, a few or many times, or a class if the clone is expanded.

TRBV9	17	-	-	TRBJ1-4	TGTGCCAGCAGCTCCGAGGGGGGCAGCCCAACTAATGAAAAACTGTTTTTT	CASSSEGGSPTNEKLFF
TRBV6-1	15	-	TRBD1	TRBJ2-1	TGTGCCAGCTCTGTCGGGACAGGGTCGTACAATGAGCAGTTCTTC	CASSVGTGSYNEQFF
TRBV27	11	few	-	TRBJ1-1	TGTGCCAGCAGATCCTTCACTGAAGCTTTCTTT	CASRSFTEAFF
TRBV19	13	-	-	TRBJ1-2	TGTGCCAGTACCCCATCGGGAAACTATGGCTACACCTTC	CASTPSGNYGYTF
TRBV11-2	14	-	TRBD2	TRBJ2-1	TGTGCCAGCAGCTTATACTCGGGGGGATATGAGCAGTTCTTC	CASSLYSGGYEQFF
TRBV21-1	14	-	-	TRBJ1-5	TGTGCCAGCAGATGGACAGGGGAGGATCAGCCCCAGCATTTT	CASRWTGEDQPQHF
TRBV18	15	-	-	TRBJ2-7	TGTGCCAGCTCACCCTCGTTGGGGTCAATCTACGAGCAGTACTTC	CASSPSLGSIYEQYF
TRBV15	13	few	-	TRBJ1-5	TGTGCCACCAGCATGGACAGAAATCAGCCCCAGCATTTT	CATSMDRNQPQHF
TRBV10-3	15	-	TRBD1	TRBJ2-3	TGTGCCATCAGTGCAAGGACAGGGGGCACAGATACGCAGTATTTT	CAISARTGGTDTQYF
TRBV30	15	-	TRBD1	TRBJ2-3	TGTGCCTGGGGGACAGGAGGTGGGTGGACAGATACGCAGTATTTT	CAWGTGGGWTDTQYF
TRBV5-5	14	-	-	TRBJ1-4	TGTGCCAGCAGCTTCGACCCAGGGGACGAAAAACTGTTTTTT	CASSFDPGDEKLFF
TRBV6-5	13	-	-	TRBJ1-2	TGTGCCAGCAGTTACCCAGGGAGGGATGGCTACACCTTC	CASSYPGRDGYTF
TRBV25-1	15	-	TRBD1	TRBJ1-2	TGTGCCAGCAGTGAGCCACAGGGGGCGCGGTATGGCTACACCTTC	CASSEPQGARYGYTF
TRBV10-3	14	-	-	TRBJ2-3	TGTGCCATCAGTGAACGGGGGGCGCGAGATACGCAGTATTTT	CAISERGARDTQYF
TRBV4-1	16	-	TRBD2	TRBJ2-3	TGCGCCAGCAGCCAAGCCGGCGGGGGGGGCACAGATACGCAGTATTTT	CASSQAGGGGTDTQYF
TRBV5-4	14	-	-	TRBJ1-4	TGTGCCAGCAGCGTGGGACGGATGACTGAAAAACTGTTTTTT	CASSVGRMTEKLFF
TRBV5-4	16	-	-	TRBJ2-7	TGTGCCAGCAGCGACGGGGGGACAACCCACTCCTACGAGCAGTACTTC	CASSDGGTTHSYEQYF
TRBV5-8	14	-	TRBD2	TRBJ2-7	TGTGCCAGCAGCTCGGCGGGGGTGACCTACGAGCAGTACTTC	CASSSAGVTYEQYF
TRBV18	15	-	-	TRBJ2-2	TGTGCCAGCTCACCACCACAGGGATACACCGGGGAGCTGTTTTTT	CASSPPQGYTGELFF
TRBV5-6	13	once	TRBD1	TRBJ2-7	TGTGCCAGCAGCCTCGACAGGGGGTACGAGCAGTACTTC	CASSLDRGYEQYF
TRBV9	14	-	-	TRBJ1-1	TGTGCCAGCAGCGTACAGGGTAGGATCACTGAAGCTTTCTTT	CASSVQGRITEAFF
TRBV28	14	-	-	TRBJ1-2	TGTGCCAGCACCTCCAAAACTTCCACCTATGGCTACACCTTC	CASTSKTSTYGYTF
TRBV14	17	-	-	TRBJ1-6	TGTGCCAGCAGCCCTTATGGGGGGAGCTCCTATAATTCACCCCTCCACTTT	CASSPYGGSSYNSPLHF
TRBV28	16	-	TRBD1	TRBJ1-2	TGTGCCAGCACTATTGGGACAGGGACCGGGGGGTATGGCTACACCTTC	CASTIGTGTGGYGYTF
TRBV4-1	15	-	TRBD1	TRBJ2-7	TGCGCCAGCAGCCGTAAACAGGGGTCGGTGGATGAGCAGTACTTC	CASSRKQGSVDEQYF
TRBV19	14	-	TRBD2	TRBJ2-7	TGTGCCAGTAGGGCTAGCGGGGGGAGTTACGAGCAGTACTTC	CASRASGGSYEQYF
TRBV15	14	-	TRBD1	TRBJ2-1	TGTGCCACCAGCCACGGGACAGGGGGGAATGAGCAGTTCTTC	CATSHGTGGNEQFF
TRBV7-2	15	-	TRBD1	TRBJ1-1	TGTGCCAGCAGCTTAGGAGGGGGCATGAACACTGAAGCTTTCTTT	CASSLGGGMNTEAFF
TRBV14	16	-	TRBD1	TRBJ1-1	TGTGCCAGCAGCCAAGATCTGGGGGAGGGGGCGACTGAAGCTTTCTTT	CASSQDLGEGATEAFF
TRBV27	12	-	-	TRBJ1-5	TGTGCCAGCAGTCCACAGGGTCAGCCCCAGCATTTT	CASSPQGQPQHF
TRBV4-1	16	-	-	TRBJ2-5	TGCGCCAGCAGCCAAGATAGGGGGGGCAGTCAAGAGACCCAGTACTTC	CASSQDRGGSQETQYF
TRBV7-9	17	-	TRBD2	TRBJ2-7	TGTGCCAGCAGCCCCCCCCGTGTGCTAGCGGACTCCTACGAGCAGTACTTC	CASSPPRVLADSYEQYF
TRBV28	16	-	-	TRBJ1-5	TGTGCCAGCAGTTTATCCCCTGGCACAGGGCGTCAGCCCCAGCATTTT	CASSLSPGTGRQPQHF
TRBV27	13	once	-	TRBJ2-2	TGTGCCAGCGCCCTGATGAACACCGGGGAGCTGTTTTTT	CASALMNTGELFF
TRBV9	15	-	TRBD2	TRBJ2-1	TGTGCCAGCAGCGTAGTAACGGGGGGGTACAATGAGCAGTTCTTC	CASSVVTGGYNEQFF
TRBV19	15	few	TRBD1	TRBJ1-2	TGTGCCAGTAGTCCCTACTCCGGGACAGGGCGTGGCTACACCTTC	CASSPYSGTGRGYTF
TRBV7-2	17	-	-	TRBJ1-6	TGTGCCAGCAGCGTAGGGTTCCTTCCCAAGGTCAATTCACCCCTCCACTTT	CASSVGFLPKVNSPLHF
TRBV4-1	14	once	-	TRBJ1-2	TGCGCCAGCAGCCAAGAATACAGGGATTTTGGCTACACCTTC	CASSQEYRDFGYTF
TRBV14	17	once	TRBD1	TRBJ2-2	TGTGCCAGCAGCTACCGGGACAGGGTATTTCAAACCGGGGAGCTGTTTTTT	CASSYRDRVFQTGELFF
TRBV27	14	few	TRBD1	TRBJ1-6	TGTGCCAGCAGTTTATCGGGACAGAATTCACCCCTCCACTTT	CASSLSGQNSPLHF
TRBV2	13	-	TRBD1	TRBJ2-7	TGTGCCCGACGGGGGCAGGGGGCCGGGGAGCAGTACTTC	CARRGQGAGEQYF
TRBV19	14	-	-	TRBJ1-1	TGTGCCAGTAGACGCAGGGGAGTGGACACTGAAGCTTTCTTT	CASRRRGVDTEAFF
TRBV19	17	-	-	TRBJ1-3	TGTGCCAGTAGTATAAGAGGGACGTCCGTCTCTGGAAACACCATATATTTT	CASSIRGTSVSGNTIYF
TRBV28	17	-	-	TRBJ2-3	TGTGCCAGCACTGAGGGGGGCGCCCCATCTAGCACAGATACGCAGTATTTT	CASTEGGAPSSTDTQYF
TRBV2	13	medium-sized	TRBD2	TRBJ2-7	TGTGCCAGCAACCCCGGGGGGGTCTACGAGCAGTACTTC	CASNPGGVYEQYF
TRBV10-3	14	-	TRBD2	TRBJ2-3	TGTGCCATCAAAGACGGGGGGGGCACAGATACGCAGTATTTT	CAIKDGGGTDTQYF